One sample yielded the 25 T cell receptor beta chains listed below, sequenced in a study of T cell changes during pregnancy in multiple sclerosis. Using immunoSEQ multiplex PCR, the repertoire was profiled, and TCRdb retains in-frame clones only, with some absent. The table records 65,000 or so clones, 90% of them present only once. This sample comprised peripheral blood, obtained in the second trimester of pregnancy. The receptors derive from a female donor in good health, enrolled as a control in a pregnancy study.

The V call is TRBV20-1, the J call TRBJ2-7, with 9 bases aligning to TRBD1. CDR3 size: 11 residues. V was pared by 7 bases and J by 5 bases, with 3 bases of the junction left unmatched. CDR1 is DFQATT and CDR2 is SNEGSKA in the germline V gene (reference sequence). CDR3 nucleotide sequence: TGCAGTGTCCGGGACAGGGACGAGCAGTACTTC. Translation: CSVRDRDEQYF.

This clone turned up a few times. V gene TRBV4-1 combines with J gene TRBJ2-7; a weak D match, TRBD1 (5 bases). Trimming stripped 0 bases from V and 0 bases from J, with 12 bases between. The CDR3 runs to 16 residues. Germline assignment: CDR1 MGHRA and CDR2 YSYEKL. CDR3: CASSQDSGIVSYEQYF. The CDR3 nucleotides are TGCGCCAGCAGCCAAGATTCAGGGATTGTCTCCTACGAGCAGTACTTC.

This sequence joins TRBV7-9 and TRBJ2-7, with 7 bases matching TRBD2. This CDR3 region has 14 residues. J gave up 6 bases and V 2 bases, and 7 bases lay outside the gene matches. Germline V gives CDR1 SEHNR, CDR2 FQNEAQ (reference sequence). The CDR3 sequence: CASSLSGTLFEQYF. The DNA of the CDR3 is TGTGCCAGCAGCTTAAGCGGGACCCTTTTCGAGCAGTACTTC.

The chain uses TRBV10-2 and TRBJ2-1; D possibly corresponds to TRBD2 (6 bases). Germline V gene lookup returns CDR1 WSHSY and CDR2 SAAADI. Between the trimmed V and J ends, which lost 3 bases and 3 bases, there was a span of 12 bases. The CDR3 is 15 amino acids. The CDR3 loop reads CASSETGAHYNEQFF. The CDR3 nucleotides are TGCGCCAGCAGTGAAACGGGAGCCCACTACAATGAGCAGTTCTTC.

This chain connects TRBV11-1 to TRBJ1-1; TRBD1 aligns across 7 bases. The V gene's germline CDR1 is SGHAT and CDR2 FQDESV (reference sequence). Germline trimming cut 0 bases from V and 10 bases from J; bases unmatched to any gene: 8. The CDR3 is 14 residues long. CDR3 sequence reads: CASSLAGQIFGAFF. The CDR3 DNA sequence: TGTGCCAGCAGCTTAGCGGGACAGATATTTGGAGCTTTCTTT.

The chain links TRBV19 to TRBJ1-1; perhaps TRBD1 as D (5 bases). The CDR3 has 13 residues. The germline V and J ends were trimmed by 4 bases and 5 bases, with 11 bases remaining between them. Germline loops: CDR1 LNHDA, CDR2 SQIVND (reference sequence). The CDR3 region has the DNA TGTGCCAGTAGTACAACCCGGGGGACTGAAGCTTTCTTT. This translates into CASSTTRGTEAFF.

The rearrangement uses TRBV4-1 and TRBJ2-7; the match to TRBD1 covers 7 bases. The CDR3 contains 13 residues. Germline lookup yields CDR1 MGHRA and CDR2 YSYEKL. V was clipped by 4 bases and J by 6 bases; unmatched bases: 6. Here the CDR3 DNA reads TGCGCCAGCAGCCCCACAGGGGCGGGCGAGCAGTACTTC. Translating it yields CASSPTGAGEQYF.

This sequence joins TRBV27 and TRBJ2-1; a weak D match, TRBD2 (6 bases). With 5 bases removed from V and 0 bases from J, the gap between germline ends came to 14 bases. The CDR3 is made up of 16 amino acids. The germline gives CDR1 MNHEY, CDR2 SMNVEV (reference sequence). CDR3 nucleotide sequence: TGTGCCAGCAGTCCCAAAGCGGGTGGCTCCTACAATGAGCAGTTCTTC. Its protein product is CASSPKAGGSYNEQFF.

The rearrangement links TRBV19 to TRBJ2-7; D unresolved. Germline loops: CDR1 LNHDA, CDR2 SQIVND (reference sequence). With 0 bases removed from V and 3 bases from J, the gap between germline ends came to 6 bases. The CDR3 is 13 amino acids. CDR3 coding DNA: TGTGCCAGTAGTATAGACCCCCTCTACGAGCAGTACTTC. It yields the protein CASSIDPLYEQYF. The variable domain in full, completed from reference TRBV19 and TRBJ2-7, reads DGGITQSPKYLFRKEGQNVTLSCEQNLNHDAMYWYRQDPGQGLRLIYYSQIVNDFQKGDIAEGYSVSREKKESFPLTVTSAQKNPTAFYLCASSIDPLYEQYFGPGTRLTVT.

This sequence joins TRBV5-6 and TRBJ2-3; D remains unclear. V lost 4 bases to trimming and J lost 7 bases, with 10 bases between them. The CDR3 totals 12 residues. Germline lookup yields CDR1 SGHDT and CDR2 YYEEEE. The chain's CDR3 is CASSKLDNTQYF. The DNA for the CDR3 is TGTGCCAGCAGCAAACTTGACAATACGCAGTATTTT.

This clone was seen ten or more times. This rearrangement joins TRBV28 to TRBJ1-2; 7 nucleotides align to TRBD1. CDR3 length: 15 amino acids. The V gene's germline CDR1 is MDHEN and CDR2 SYDVKM. V lost 5 bases to trimming and J lost 5 bases; unmatched junction nucleotides: 11. In DNA, the CDR3 is TGTGCCAGCAGTCCAACCGACAGGGTAACATATGGCTACACCTTC. Its translation is CASSPTDRVTYGYTF.

This chain connects TRBV6-4 to TRBJ2-1, with D possibly matching TRBD1 (5 bases). Trimming took 5 bases from V and 2 from J, leaving 13 bases between them. CDR1 and CDR2 from the germline V gene are MRHNA and SNTAGT. The CDR3 length is 15 residues. The CDR3: CASSRRGEPYNEQFF. For the CDR3, the DNA is TGTGCCAGCAGTAGAAGGGGCGAGCCCTACAATGAGCAGTTCTTC.

The sample holds one count of this clone. This chain joins TRBV30 and TRBJ2-5; 7 bases map to TRBD2. The CDR3 has 11 amino acids. V was clipped by 2 bases and J by 10 bases; unmatched bases: 4. CDR1 is GTSNPN, CDR2 SVGIG, per germline (reference sequence). In DNA form, the CDR3 reads TGTGCCTGGAGTCCTAGCGGCCTCCAGTACTTC. Its translation: CAWSPSGLQYF.

The chain employs TRBV5-6 and TRBJ1-6; tentatively, D is TRBD1 (5 bases). Per germline, CDR1 SGHDT and CDR2 YYEEEE. V lost 2 bases and J 10 bases, leaving 13 bases between the germline ends. This CDR3 is built from 14 residues. CDR3 in amino acids: CASSFRVPGSPLHF. The CDR3 DNA reads as TGTGCCAGCAGCTTCAGGGTCCCTGGGTCACCCCTCCACTTT.

This sequence joins TRBV6-5 and TRBJ2-7; D unresolved. Trimming removed 7 bases from V and 0 bases from J, with 16 bases in between. Germline assignment: CDR1 MNHEY and CDR2 SVGAGI. The CDR3 is made up of 15 amino acids. The CDR3 sequence is CASTGRGAGSYEQYF. CDR3 bases: TGTGCCAGCACCGGAAGAGGTGCTGGCTCCTACGAGCAGTACTTC.

The genes are TRBV25-1 and TRBJ2-5; 7 positions match TRBD1. This CDR3 is 15 amino acids long. From germline, CDR1 is MGHDK and CDR2 SYGVNS. The V and J ends lost 6 bases and 1 base, in that order; junction bases with no gene match: 8. CDR3 DNA: TGTGCCAGCAGCAGGACAGGCCTCGCCCAAGAGACCCAGTACTTC. It encodes CASSRTGLAQETQYF.

Written as DNA, the CDR3 is TGTGCCAGCAGCTTAACGGTACAGACCTACGAGCAGTACTTC. Protein: CASSLTVQTYEQYF. This rearrangement joins TRBV7-9 to TRBJ2-7; no clear D. Germline CDR1 is SEHNR and CDR2 is FQNEAQ (reference sequence). There are 14 residues in the CDR3. V was shortened by 2 bases and J by 2 bases, with 10 bases between the two germline ends.

The chain employs TRBV4-1 and TRBJ2-7; D gene unclear. CDR1 and CDR2 (germline): MGHRA, YSYEKL. The CDR3 is 16 amino acids. V lost 4 bases, J lost 5 bases, and 21 bases lay in between. The CDR3 loop is CASSPLGPPLHDEQYF. CDR3 nucleotides: TGCGCCAGCAGCCCCCTTGGGCCGCCCCTCCACGACGAGCAGTACTTC.

The rearrangement joins TRBV14 to TRBJ2-2; D perhaps matches TRBD2 (5 bases). Trimming removed 1 base at V and 6 bases at J, with 12 bases between. Germline CDR1 is SGHDN and CDR2 is FVKESK. This CDR3 is built from 15 residues. The DNA for the CDR3 is TGTGCCAGCAGCCAAGTGAACGGGGTGGCCGGGGAGCTGTTTTTT. Its protein is CASSQVNGVAGELFF.

The rearrangement uses TRBV9 and TRBJ1-1, with a weak D call TRBD1 (6 bases). The CDR3 contains 16 residues. Per the germline V gene, CDR1 is SGDLS and CDR2 is YYNGEE. Trimming removed 0 bases at V and 1 base at J, with 13 bases between. The chain's CDR3 is CASSVGYRAGNTEAFF. In DNA form, the CDR3 reads TGTGCCAGCAGCGTAGGTTACAGGGCAGGGAACACTGAAGCTTTCTTT.

V gene TRBV18 combines with J gene TRBJ1-3; 9 positions agree with TRBD1. From germline, CDR1 is KGHSH and CDR2 LQKENI. The length of the CDR3 is 18 residues. The J segment lost 4 bases and the V segment lost 8 bases, leaving 18 bases of the junction unmatched. The CDR3 protein is CASPLGQGMTDQGNTIYF. In nucleotides, the CDR3 is TGTGCCAGCCCACTGGGACAGGGAATGACCGATCAAGGAAACACCATATATTTT.

The chain carries TRBV29-1 and TRBJ2-7, with 8 bases aligning to TRBD1. Germline loops: CDR1 SQVTM, CDR2 ANQGSEA. The ends lost 2 bases at V and 3 bases at J; junction bases unmatched: 0. The CDR3 extends over 12 amino acids. The CDR3 sequence is CSVETGGYEQYF. The DNA for the CDR3 is TGCAGCGTTGAAACAGGGGGCTACGAGCAGTACTTC.

The chain combines TRBV7-9 with TRBJ1-1; D possibly corresponds to TRBD1 (5 bases). Trimming stripped 3 bases from V and 8 bases from J, with 16 bases between. CDR1 is SEHNR and CDR2 is FQNEAQ in the germline V gene (reference sequence). The CDR3 totals 14 residues. In DNA, the CDR3 is TGTGCCAGCAGCTTTACGCCTCGGGGGGAGGAAGCTTTCTTT. Protein: CASSFTPRGEEAFF.

The CDR3 spells CASRSLAGVNEQFF. In nucleotides, the CDR3 is TGTGCCAGCAGGTCACTAGCGGGAGTTAATGAGCAGTTCTTC. This chain links TRBV27 with TRBJ2-1; 11 bases are a match to TRBD2. With 6 bases clipped from V and 7 bases from J, the junction kept 5 bases outside the gene matches. CDR1 and CDR2 (germline): MNHEY, SMNVEV (reference sequence). CDR3 size: 14 residues.

The genes are TRBV5-8 and TRBJ2-2; TRBD2 might be the D (7 bases). V lost 3 bases, J lost 6 bases, and 21 bases lay in between. CDR3 size: 17 residues. Germline V lookup: CDR1 SGHTS, CDR2 YDEGEE. CDR3 nucleotide sequence: TGTGCCAGCAGCTCTCCTCTACTCGGGGGGCCCCCCGGGGAGCTGTTTTTT. Its translation: CASSSPLLGGPPGELFF.